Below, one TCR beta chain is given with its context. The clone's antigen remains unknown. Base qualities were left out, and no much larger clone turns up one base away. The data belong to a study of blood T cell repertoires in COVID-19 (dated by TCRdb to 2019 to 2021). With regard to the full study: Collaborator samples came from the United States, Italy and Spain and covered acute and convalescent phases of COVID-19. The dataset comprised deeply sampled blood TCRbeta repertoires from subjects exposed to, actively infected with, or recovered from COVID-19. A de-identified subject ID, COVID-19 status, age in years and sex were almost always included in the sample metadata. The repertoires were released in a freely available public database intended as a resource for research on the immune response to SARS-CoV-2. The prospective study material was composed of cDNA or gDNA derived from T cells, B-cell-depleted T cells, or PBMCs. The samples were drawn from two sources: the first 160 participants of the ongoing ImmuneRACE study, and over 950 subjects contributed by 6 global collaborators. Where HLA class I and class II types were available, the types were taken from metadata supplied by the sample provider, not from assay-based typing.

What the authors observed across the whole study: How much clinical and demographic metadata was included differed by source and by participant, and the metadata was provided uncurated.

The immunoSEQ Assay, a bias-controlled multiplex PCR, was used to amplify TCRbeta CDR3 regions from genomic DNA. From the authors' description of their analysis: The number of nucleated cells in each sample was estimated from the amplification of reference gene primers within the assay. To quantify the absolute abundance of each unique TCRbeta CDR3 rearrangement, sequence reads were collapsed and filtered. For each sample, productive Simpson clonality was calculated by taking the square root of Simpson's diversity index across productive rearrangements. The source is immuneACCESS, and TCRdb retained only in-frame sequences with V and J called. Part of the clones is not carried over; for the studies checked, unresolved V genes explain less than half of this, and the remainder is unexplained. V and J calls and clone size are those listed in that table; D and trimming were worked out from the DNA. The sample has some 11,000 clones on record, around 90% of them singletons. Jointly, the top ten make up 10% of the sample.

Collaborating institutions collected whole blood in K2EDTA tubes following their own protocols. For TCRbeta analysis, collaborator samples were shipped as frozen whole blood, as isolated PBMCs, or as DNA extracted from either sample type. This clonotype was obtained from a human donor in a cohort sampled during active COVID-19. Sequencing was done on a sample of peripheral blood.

For the CDR3, the sequence is CASSLSPTGIDTQYF. The nucleotides read TGTGCCAGCAGTTTATCGCCTACAGGGATAGATACGCAGTATTTT. The V and J segments used are TRBV27 and TRBJ2-3; a tentative D match to TRBD1 spans 6 bases. Cut back by 0 bases and 5 bases, the V and J ends lie 12 bases apart. CDR1 and CDR2 (MNHEY, SMNVEV) derive from the germline V gene (reference sequence). Inclusive of the bounding cysteine and phenylalanine, the CDR3 is 15 residues long. Left in the record is the CDR3 DNA by itself, 45 bases read in frame from the first base.